This T cell receptor beta chain is from a study of blood T cell repertoires in COVID-19. Overall study: Samples came from the United States, Italy and Spain, spanning acute and convalescent COVID-19. PBMCs, B-cell-depleted T cells, or T cells provided the cDNA or gDNA that made up the material.

In the source study's methods: Amplification with reference gene primers provided the estimates of nucleated cell counts. Clones were read by immunoSEQ multiplex PCR, and TCRdb kept only the in-frame ones, dropping some. That table supplies the V and J calls and clone size; D and trimming were determined from the DNA. The top ten clones hold over 2% of a sample with tens of thousands of clones, 84% of them seen once. J lost 6 bases, V lost 6 bases, and 11 bases had no gene match. The CDR3 has 16 amino acids. Germline CDR1 and CDR2: SNHLY and FYNNEI. Sequencing was done on a sample of peripheral blood. The TCR was taken from a man aged 50 to 60 with acute or convalescent COVID-19. The chain joins TRBV2 to TRBJ2-3, with 11 bases lining up with TRBD2. The CDR3 DNA reads TGTGCCAGCAGCGCCGGGACTAGCGGAGGGGGGGATACGCAGTATTTT. Encoded protein: CASSAGTSGGGDTQYF.